The 9 T cell receptor beta chains below all came from one sample that was sequenced in a study of metastatic and nonmetastatic thyroid tumors (dated by TCRdb to the early 2020s). None of the patients had been given any treatment before thyroid surgery. Libraries were constructed by PCR. Data came from an Illumina HiSeq 4000. The public sequencing data were trimmed at Q25 with fastp and processed into clonotypes with MiXCR by TCRdb, which kept only in-frame beta chains. The sample profile shows tens of thousands of clones; about 40% of them were found once. The leading ten clones occupy about a fifth of the sample. Sequenced: blood. Source of these receptors: a male donor with papillary thyroid cancer or a benign thyroid nodule (not recorded which). Some clones in this sample may be carry-over from other donors' samples.

V usage is TRBV6-1 and J usage is TRBJ1-5; perhaps TRBD1 as D (5 bases). This CDR3 has 12 amino acids. Germline V gene sequence: CDR1 MNHNS, CDR2 SASEGT. V shed 6 bases and J shed 6 bases, with 9 bases lying between them. CDR3 residues: CASRNGGQPQHF. CDR3 bases: TGTGCCAGCAGAAACGGGGGTCAGCCCCAGCATTTT.

V usage is TRBV13 and J usage is TRBJ2-2; TRBD2 agrees at 7 bases. The CDR3 runs 16 residues. CDR1 is PRHDT, CDR2 FYEKMQ, per germline (reference sequence). V dropped 3 bases and J dropped 0; count of bases not matched to a gene: 4. In DNA form, the CDR3 reads TGTGCCAGCAGCTTGGGGACTAACGCGAACACCGGGGAGCTGTTTTTT. Translated: CASSLGTNANTGELFF.

The V and J genes are TRBV20-1 and TRBJ1-1; a weak D match, TRBD1 (6 bases). The V end was cut by 0 bases, the J end by 8 bases, with 13 bases between. CDR1 DFQATT and CDR2 SNEGSKA come from the germline V gene (reference sequence). The CDR3 is 13 residues long. The CDR3 sequence: CSARDSVQGEAFF. CDR3 DNA: TGCAGTGCTAGAGATTCTGTACAGGGAGAAGCTTTCTTT.

Sample share makes this clone medium-sized. The rearrangement uses TRBV6-1 and TRBJ1-5; D ambiguous. This CDR3 has 14 amino acids. Trimming took off 2 bases at V and 3 bases at J, with 8 bases between the two ends. Germline lookup yields CDR1 MNHNS and CDR2 SASEGT. In nucleotides, the CDR3 is TGTGCCAGCAGTGAAATCCAGCTCAATCAGCCCCAGCATTTT. Translation: CASSEIQLNQPQHF.

This clone was counted only a few times. V is TRBV6-5 and J is TRBJ2-7; 8 nucleotides agree with TRBD1. From germline, CDR1 is MNHEY and CDR2 SVGAGI. After removal of 4 bases from V and 5 bases from J, the junction contained 1 base not matched to a gene. The CDR3 extends over 12 amino acids. The DNA of the CDR3 is TGTGCCAGCAGTTTGACAGGGGACGAGCAGTACTTC. Amino acids: CASSLTGDEQYF.

Many counts were recorded for this clone. This chain connects TRBV6-2 or TRBV6-3 to TRBJ2-4; 8 bases line up with TRBD2. From germline, CDR1 is MNHEY and CDR2 SVGEGT. With V trimmed by 2 bases and J by 6 bases, 3 bases remained unmatched. The CDR3 covers 14 residues. This CDR3 is CASSYGTSGNIQYF. CDR3 DNA: TGTGCCAGCAGTTACGGAACTAGCGGAAACATTCAGTACTTC.

The gene calls are TRBV20-1 and TRBJ2-7, with TRBD2 matching 7 bases. J was trimmed by 0 bases and V by 0 bases; bases with no gene match: 5. The germline V gene has CDR1 DFQATT and CDR2 SNEGSKA (reference sequence). The CDR3 extends over 15 amino acids. CDR3 in amino acids: CSAREAGLSSYEQYF. CDR3 DNA: TGCAGTGCTAGAGAAGCGGGACTGAGCTCCTACGAGCAGTACTTC.

This clone was counted ten times or more. This CDR3 is missing its conserved last phenylalanine or tryptophan, likely due to a read error. The chain links TRBV5-1 to TRBJ2-1; D is undetermined. CDR3 length equals 14 residues. Germline loops: CDR1 SGHRS, CDR2 YFSETQ. The V gene lost 0 bases and the J gene lost 4 bases, with 8 bases spanning the gap. The CDR3 spells CASSLEVAYNEQFV. In DNA, the CDR3 is TGCGCCAGCAGCTTGGAAGTAGCTTACAATGAGCAGTTCGTC.

The sample holds many counts of this clone. This chain uses TRBV5-1 with TRBJ2-3; TRBD1 agrees at 9 bases. This CDR3 contains 16 residues. Germline V gives CDR1 SGHRS, CDR2 YFSETQ. V shed 4 bases and J 4 bases; nucleotides not matched to a gene: 10. The CDR3 DNA sequence: TGCGCCAGCAGCAAGGGACAGGGAGGGGTCCCAGATACGCAGTATTTT. Translated, it gives CASSKGQGGVPDTQYF.